These 22 T cell receptor beta chains were sequenced from one sample in a study of T cells after yellow fever vaccination. TCRdb used MiXCR to reprocess the 5' RACE reads, holding one entry per CDR3 protein. The sample has over 110,000 distinct CDR3 sequences, roughly 8.2% seen once; the top ten hold roughly 0.76%. The starting material was CD4+ T cells sorted from PBMCs, obtained 5 days after the yellow fever booster vaccination. The receptors were gathered from a man aged 30 to 39 who received the YFV17D yellow fever vaccine.

This clonotype occurred many times. This chain joins TRBV19 and TRBJ1-1; D not certain. CDR1 and CDR2 from the germline V gene are LNHDA and SQIVND (reference sequence). V was cut by 5 bases and J by 3 bases, with 16 bases left in between. This CDR3 contains 15 residues. CDR3 region: CASSLRPRPDTEAFF. The CDR3 region has the DNA TGTGCCAGTAGTCTCAGACCTAGGCCCGACACTGAAGCTTTCTTT.

This clonotype appeared many times. The rearrangement joins TRBV2 to TRBJ2-7, with 9 bases lining up with TRBD2. Per the germline V gene, CDR1 is SNHLY and CDR2 is FYNNEI. The V segment lost 6 bases and the J segment 5 bases; nucleotides outside the gene matches: 8. CDR3 length equals 14 residues. CDR3 region: CASRVAGAPHEQYF. CDR3 DNA: TGTGCCAGCAGAGTAGCGGGAGCCCCCCACGAGCAGTACTTC.

The sample holds many counts of this clonotype. The chain combines TRBV7-2 with TRBJ1-1; 7 bases map to TRBD1. Per germline, CDR1 SGHTA and CDR2 FQGNSA. With V trimmed by 2 bases and J by 6 bases, 6 bases remained unmatched. CDR3 length: 14 residues. As DNA, the CDR3 is TGTGCCAGCAGCTTACTTGGGGACAGCTCTGAAGCTTTCTTT. Residues: CASSLLGDSSEAFF.

Comment on this clonotype: A much larger clone lies one base from this, so it may be a read error. The genes are TRBV7-8 and TRBJ1-1; tentatively, D is TRBD1 (6 bases). Trimming took off 5 bases at V and 4 bases at J, with 26 bases between the two ends. The CDR3 is made up of 18 amino acids. Germline CDR1 is SGHVS and CDR2 is FQNEAQ. CDR3 nucleotide sequence: TGTGCCAGCAGCCGTGACCAGGGGCGGACCTTGAAGGGCACTGAAGCTTTCTTT. Its translation: CASSRDQGRTLKGTEAFF. The variable domain in full, with the rest retrieved from reference TRBV7-8 and TRBJ1-1, is GAGVSQSPRYKVAKRGQDVALRCDPISGHVSLFWYQQALGQGPEFLTYFQNEAQLDKSGLPSDRFFAERPEGSVSTLKIQRTQQEDSAVYLCASSRDQGRTLKGTEAFFGQGTRLTVV.

This clonotype was seen repeatedly, ten times or more. This chain connects TRBV12-3 or TRBV12-4 to TRBJ2-7; maybe TRBD1 (6 bases). The length of the CDR3 is 13 residues. Trimming left V 7 bases short and J 1 base short, with 11 bases between. The CDR3 sequence is CASNPGTSYEQYF. CDR3 DNA sequence: TGTGCCAGCAACCCCGGGACATCCTACGAGCAGTACTTC.

This clonotype was seen ten or more times. The rearrangement joins TRBV5-1 to TRBJ2-2, with 9 bases lining up with TRBD1. This CDR3 is built from 17 residues. V lost 4 bases and J lost 5; bases outside the gene matches: 12. Per the germline V gene, CDR1 is SGHRS and CDR2 is YFSETQ. CDR3 loop: CASSLARTGAETGELFF. The CDR3 coding sequence is TGCGCCAGCAGCCTGGCCCGGACAGGGGCGGAAACCGGGGAGCTGTTTTTT.

This clonotype was seen ten or more times. The rearrangement links TRBV5-1 to TRBJ2-1, with D tentatively TRBD1 (5 bases). V was cut by 2 bases and J by 8 bases, with 14 bases left in between. The CDR3 is made up of 14 amino acids. The germline V gene encodes CDR1 SGHRS and CDR2 YFSETQ. CDR3 residues: CASSFGQQTDEQFF. Here the CDR3 DNA reads TGCGCCAGCAGCTTCGGACAACAAACGGATGAGCAGTTCTTC. The complete variable domain, with remaining parts taken from reference TRBV5-1 and TRBJ2-1, reads KAGVTQTPRYLIKTRGQQVTLSCSPISGHRSVSWYQQTPGQGLQFLFEYFSETQRNKGNFPGRFSGRQFSNSRSEMNVSTLELGDSALYLCASSFGQQTDEQFFGPGTRLTVL.

This chain joins TRBV5-1 and TRBJ1-1; D call uncertain. Germline loops: CDR1 SGHRS, CDR2 YFSETQ. The V end was cut by 1 base, the J end by 1 base, with 8 bases between. The CDR3 sequence is 14 residues long. CDR3 region: CASSLYQKNTEAFF. The CDR3 DNA reads TGCGCCAGCAGCTTGTACCAAAAGAACACTGAAGCTTTCTTT.

The table lists this clonotype with many counts. The gene calls are TRBV20-1 and TRBJ2-5; possibly TRBD1 for D (7 bases). The CDR3 extends over 14 amino acids. V dropped 3 bases and J dropped 4 bases, with 15 bases sitting between them. Looked up from germline, CDR1 is DFQATT and CDR2 is SNEGSKA (reference sequence). CDR3 in DNA: TGCAGTGCTAGCCGGCCAGGGGGAGGAGAGACCCAGTACTTC. Amino acids: CSASRPGGGETQYF.

This clonotype was counted at least ten times. The chain joins TRBV20-1 to TRBJ2-3, with 8 positions matching TRBD2. The CDR3 is 14 residues long. The V segment lost 3 bases and the J segment 2 bases; nucleotides outside the gene matches: 4. Germline assignment: CDR1 DFQATT and CDR2 SNEGSKA (reference sequence). The CDR3 region is CSARTGGNTDTQYF. CDR3 in DNA: TGCAGTGCTAGGACGGGAGGGAACACAGATACGCAGTATTTT.

This clonotype was picked up many times. The rearrangement joins TRBV11-2 to TRBJ2-7, with 8 bases identical to TRBD1. Trimming at V came to 3 bases and at J to 2 bases, leaving 6 bases not matched to a gene. From germline, CDR1 is SGHAT and CDR2 FQNNGV. The CDR3 is 15 amino acids. The CDR3 loop is CASSFDRGFAYEQYF. CDR3 sequence (DNA): TGTGCCAGCAGCTTCGACAGGGGTTTTGCCTACGAGCAGTACTTC.

This clonotype appeared many times. The chain uses TRBV9 and TRBJ2-3; D not resolved. Germline loops: CDR1 SGDLS, CDR2 YYNGEE. The CDR3 length is 12 residues. The V gene lost 4 bases and the J gene lost 4 bases, with 7 bases spanning the gap. The CDR3 loop reads CASSPDADTQYF. Here the CDR3 DNA reads TGTGCCAGCAGCCCAGACGCAGATACGCAGTATTTT.

This clonotype was seen at least ten times. The chain combines TRBV11-1 with TRBJ2-7, with D uncertain. This CDR3 spans 15 amino acids. CDR1 is SGHAT, CDR2 FQDESV, per germline (reference sequence). V was pared by 5 bases and J by 0 bases, with 14 bases between. The CDR3 loop reads CASSLGSRSSYEQYF. Written as DNA, the CDR3 is TGTGCCAGCAGCCTCGGAAGCCGCAGCTCCTACGAGCAGTACTTC.

Of note for this clonotype: This may stem from a read error, because a much larger clone lies one nucleotide away. The chain uses TRBV5-6 and TRBJ2-6; D not resolved. Trimming stripped 0 bases from V and 1 base from J, with 5 bases between. The CDR3 spans 15 residues. The germline CDR1 and CDR2 sequences are SGHDT and YYEEEE. The chain's CDR3 is CASSLALSGANVLTF. The CDR3 nucleotides read TGTGCCAGCAGCTTGGCCCTATCTGGGGCCAACGTCCTGACTTTC.

This clonotype was seen ten or more times. V is TRBV28 and J is TRBJ2-5; a possible D gene is TRBD2 (7 bases). Trimming shortened V by 6 bases and J by 4 bases, and 24 bases separated the two germline ends. The CDR3 has 17 residues. CDR1 is MDHEN, CDR2 SYDVKM, per germline. The CDR3 protein is CASSPGIAGIGGETQYF. CDR3 nucleotides: TGTGCCAGCAGCCCCGGTATAGCGGGCATAGGGGGAGAGACCCAGTACTTC.

This clonotype was counted ten times or more. The V gene is TRBV5-1, the J gene TRBJ2-3; unclear D gene. Trimming cost V 3 bases and J 2 bases, with 7 bases left between them. CDR1 SGHRS and CDR2 YFSETQ come from the germline V gene. The CDR3 length is 13 residues. This CDR3 reads CASSSRPTDTQYF. CDR3 DNA sequence: TGCGCCAGCAGCTCACGACCCACAGATACGCAGTATTTT.

This clonotype was observed at least ten times. V gene TRBV20-1 combines with J gene TRBJ2-7, with 10 bases aligning to TRBD1. With 5 bases clipped from V and 3 bases from J, the junction kept 7 bases outside the gene matches. CDR1 and CDR2 from the germline V gene are DFQATT and SNEGSKA (reference sequence). The length of the CDR3 is 14 residues. The DNA of the CDR3 is TGCAGTGCTCCTCGGGACAGGGGAAGCTACGAGCAGTACTTC. As protein: CSAPRDRGSYEQYF.

This clonotype was observed many times. The V call is TRBV12-3 or TRBV12-4, the J call TRBJ2-5, with D unresolved. Deletions cut 6 bases from V and 3 bases from J, with 5 bases between. The CDR3 loop spans 11 amino acids. The DNA for the CDR3 is TGTGCCAGCAGCCACGAAGAGACCCAGTACTTC. Protein: CASSHEETQYF.

Comment on this clonotype: One end of the junction fails to match germline, which may point to a read error. V usage is TRBV20-1 and J usage is TRBJ1-2, with 7 positions matching TRBD1. The CDR3 length is 15 residues. Looked up from germline, CDR1 is DFQATT and CDR2 is SNEGSKA (reference sequence). The CDR3 sequence is CSVTNIDRERGGYIF. The DNA for the CDR3 is TGCAGTGTTACGAACATAGACAGGGAGAGAGGTGGCTACATCTTC.

This clonotype occurred many times. The chain joins TRBV12-3 or TRBV12-4 to TRBJ2-1; 8 bases agree with TRBD2. The CDR3 contains 14 residues. V trimming: 6 bases; J trimming: 7 bases; junction bases outside the gene matches: 8. The CDR3 spells CASRGTSRENEQFF. The DNA of the CDR3 is TGTGCCAGCAGGGGGACTAGTAGGGAAAATGAGCAGTTCTTC.

This clonotype was picked up a small number of times. The CDR3 loop is CSARGLAGVTTQYF. The CDR3 coding sequence is TGCAGTGCTCGGGGACTAGCGGGAGTCACAACCCAGTACTTC. This chain uses TRBV20-1 with TRBJ2-5; 14 bases align to TRBD2. The CDR3 runs 14 residues. Trimming removed 5 bases from V and 8 bases from J; junction bases left unmatched: 7. Germline V gene data show CDR1 as DFQATT and CDR2 as SNEGSKA (reference sequence).

This clonotype was detected many times. The chain uses TRBV7-2 and TRBJ2-7; 7 nucleotides align to TRBD2. The J segment lost 7 bases and the V segment lost 5 bases, leaving 11 bases of the junction unmatched. Germline CDR1 is SGHTA and CDR2 is FQGNSA. The CDR3 covers 14 residues. The CDR3 DNA reads TGTGCCAGCAGCCCCGGGGGGACTATCCGGGAGCAGTACTTC. It is translated as CASSPGGTIREQYF.